The clone carrying this T cell receptor beta chain was detected only a few times. Its antigen is as yet unknown. This entry comes from a study of spatial heterogeneity in lung cancer. Study-level points and caveats: Ubiquitous expanded tumor TCRs appeared in blood more at resection than follow-up.

TCRdb re-called the 5' RACE reads with MiXCR, one entry per CDR3 protein. The data hold roughly 120,000 distinct CDR3 sequences, with 12% observed a single time. There are 13 residues in the CDR3. V was cut by 3 bases and J by 7 bases, with 11 bases left in between. Per the germline V gene, CDR1 is MNHEY and CDR2 is SMNVEV (reference sequence). Time point reported: blood at routine non-recurrence follow-up after resection. Researchers sequenced whole RNA taken from tumor, nontumor lung or frozen PBMC without sorting. The chain has TRBV27 and TRBJ2-3, with unresolved D. This material consisted of PBMCs, taken at follow-up. This sequence was found in a male donor with early-stage non-small cell lung cancer. The CDR3 DNA reads TGTGCCAGCAGTTTCTCGGGCCTACATACGCAGTATTTT. Its translation is CASSFSGLHTQYF.